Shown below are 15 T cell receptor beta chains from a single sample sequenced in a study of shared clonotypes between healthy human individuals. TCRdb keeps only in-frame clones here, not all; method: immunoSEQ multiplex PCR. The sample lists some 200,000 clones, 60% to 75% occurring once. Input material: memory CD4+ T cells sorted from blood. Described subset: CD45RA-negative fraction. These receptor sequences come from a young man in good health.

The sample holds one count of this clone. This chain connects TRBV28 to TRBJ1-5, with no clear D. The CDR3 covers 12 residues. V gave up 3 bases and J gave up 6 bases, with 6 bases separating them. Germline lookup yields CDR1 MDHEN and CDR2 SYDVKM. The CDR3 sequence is CASSLTPQPQHF. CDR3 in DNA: TGTGCCAGCAGTTTGACCCCTCAGCCCCAGCATTTT. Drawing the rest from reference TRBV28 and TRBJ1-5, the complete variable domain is DVKVTQSSRYLVKRTGEKVFLECVQDMDHENMFWYRQDPGLGLRLIYFSYDVKMKEKGDIPEGYSVSREKKERFSLILESASTNQTSMYLCASSLTPQPQHFGDGTRLSIL.

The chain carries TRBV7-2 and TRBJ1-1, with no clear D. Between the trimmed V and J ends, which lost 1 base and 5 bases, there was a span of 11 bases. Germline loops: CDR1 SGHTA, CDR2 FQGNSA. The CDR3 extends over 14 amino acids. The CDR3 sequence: CASSLEVHGTEAFF. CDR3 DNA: TGTGCCAGCAGCTTAGAGGTCCACGGGACTGAAGCTTTCTTT.

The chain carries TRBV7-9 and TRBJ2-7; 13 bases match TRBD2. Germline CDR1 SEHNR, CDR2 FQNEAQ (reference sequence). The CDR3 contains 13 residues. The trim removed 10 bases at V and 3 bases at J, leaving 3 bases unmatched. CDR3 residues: CATRTSGSYEQYF. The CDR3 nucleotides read TGTGCCACCCGGACTAGCGGGAGCTACGAGCAGTACTTC.

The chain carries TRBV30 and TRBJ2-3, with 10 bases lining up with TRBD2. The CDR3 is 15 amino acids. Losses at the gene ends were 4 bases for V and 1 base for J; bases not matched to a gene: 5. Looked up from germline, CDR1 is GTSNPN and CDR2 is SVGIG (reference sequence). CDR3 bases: TGTGCCTGGACTAGCGGGAGTCGACGCACAGATACGCAGTATTTT. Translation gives CAWTSGSRRTDTQYF.

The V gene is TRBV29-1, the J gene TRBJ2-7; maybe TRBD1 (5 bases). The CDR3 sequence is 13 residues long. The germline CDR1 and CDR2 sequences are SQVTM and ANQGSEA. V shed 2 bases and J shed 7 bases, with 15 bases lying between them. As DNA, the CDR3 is TGCAGCGTTGAACTGGCAGGGTCCTGGGAGCAGTACTTC. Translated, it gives CSVELAGSWEQYF.

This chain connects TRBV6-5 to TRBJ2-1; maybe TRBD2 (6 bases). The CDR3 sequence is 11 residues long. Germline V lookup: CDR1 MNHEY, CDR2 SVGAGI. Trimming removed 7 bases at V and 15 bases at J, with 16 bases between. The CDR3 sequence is CASTQSGSLFF. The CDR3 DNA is TGTGCCAGCACCCAGTCCGGGAGTCTGTTCTTC.

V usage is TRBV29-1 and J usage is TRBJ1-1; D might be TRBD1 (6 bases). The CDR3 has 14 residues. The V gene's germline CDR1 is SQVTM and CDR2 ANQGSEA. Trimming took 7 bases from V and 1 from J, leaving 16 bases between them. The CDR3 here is CSATGMVWNTEAFF. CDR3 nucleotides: TGCAGCGCCACAGGGATGGTATGGAACACTGAAGCTTTCTTT.

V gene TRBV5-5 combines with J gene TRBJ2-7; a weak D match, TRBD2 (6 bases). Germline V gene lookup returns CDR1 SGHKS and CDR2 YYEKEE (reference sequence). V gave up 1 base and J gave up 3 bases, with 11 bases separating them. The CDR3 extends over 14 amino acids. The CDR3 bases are TGTGCCAGCAGCTTGACCGGGAGTAACTACGAGCAGTACTTC. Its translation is CASSLTGSNYEQYF.

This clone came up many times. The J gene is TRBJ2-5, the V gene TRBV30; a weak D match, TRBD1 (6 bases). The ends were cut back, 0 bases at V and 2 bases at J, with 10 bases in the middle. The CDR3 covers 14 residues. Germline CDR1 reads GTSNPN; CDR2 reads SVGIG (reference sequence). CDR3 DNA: TGTGCCTGGAGTGTTCGGACAGTGCAAGAGACCCAGTACTTC. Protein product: CAWSVRTVQETQYF.

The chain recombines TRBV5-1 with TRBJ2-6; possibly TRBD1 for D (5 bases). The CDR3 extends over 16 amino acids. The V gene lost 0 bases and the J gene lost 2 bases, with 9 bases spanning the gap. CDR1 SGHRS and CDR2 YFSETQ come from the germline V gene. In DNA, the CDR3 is TGCGCCAGCAGCTTGGCACAGGTAACTGGGGCCAACGTCCTGACTTTC. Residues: CASSLAQVTGANVLTF.

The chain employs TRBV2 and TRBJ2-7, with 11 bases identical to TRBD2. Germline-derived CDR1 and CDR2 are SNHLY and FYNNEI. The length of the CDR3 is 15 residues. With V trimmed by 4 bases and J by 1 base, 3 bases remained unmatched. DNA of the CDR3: TGTGCCAGCAGTGGAATAGCGGGAGGGTCCTACGAGCAGTACTTC. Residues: CASSGIAGGSYEQYF.

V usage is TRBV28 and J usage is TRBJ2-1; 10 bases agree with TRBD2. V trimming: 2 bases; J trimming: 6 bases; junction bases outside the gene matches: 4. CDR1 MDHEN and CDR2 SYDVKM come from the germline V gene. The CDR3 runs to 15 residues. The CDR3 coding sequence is TGTGCCAGCAGTTTAACGTCTAGCGGGAGCAATGAGCAGTTCTTC. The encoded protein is CASSLTSSGSNEQFF. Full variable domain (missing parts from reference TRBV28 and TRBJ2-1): DVKVTQSSRYLVKRTGEKVFLECVQDMDHENMFWYRQDPGLGLRLIYFSYDVKMKEKGDIPEGYSVSREKKERFSLILESASTNQTSMYLCASSLTSSGSNEQFFGPGTRLTVL.

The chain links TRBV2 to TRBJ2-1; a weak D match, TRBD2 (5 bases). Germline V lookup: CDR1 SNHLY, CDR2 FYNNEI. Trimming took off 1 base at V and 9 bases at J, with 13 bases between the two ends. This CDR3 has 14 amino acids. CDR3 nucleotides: TGTGCCAGCAGTGAAGTGTTAGTAAGCGGTGAGCAGTTCTTC. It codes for CASSEVLVSGEQFF. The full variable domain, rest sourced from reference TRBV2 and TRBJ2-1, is EPEVTQTPSHQVTQMGQEVILRCVPISNHLYFYWYRQILGQKVEFLVSFYNNEISEKSEIFDDQFSVERPDGSNFTLKIRSTKLEDSAMYFCASSEVLVSGEQFFGPGTRLTVL.

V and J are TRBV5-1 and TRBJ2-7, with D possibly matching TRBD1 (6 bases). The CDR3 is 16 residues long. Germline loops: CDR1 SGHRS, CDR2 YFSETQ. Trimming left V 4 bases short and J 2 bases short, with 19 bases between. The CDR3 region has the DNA TGCGCCAGCAGCCCGACCTACCCACAGGGTACCTACGAGCAGTACTTC. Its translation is CASSPTYPQGTYEQYF.

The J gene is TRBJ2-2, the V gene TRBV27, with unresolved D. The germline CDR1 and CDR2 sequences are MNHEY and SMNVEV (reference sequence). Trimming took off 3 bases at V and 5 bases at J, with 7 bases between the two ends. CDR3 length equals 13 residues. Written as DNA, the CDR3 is TGTGCCAGCAGTTTTTCTTTTACCGGGGAGCTGTTTTTT. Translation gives CASSFSFTGELFF.